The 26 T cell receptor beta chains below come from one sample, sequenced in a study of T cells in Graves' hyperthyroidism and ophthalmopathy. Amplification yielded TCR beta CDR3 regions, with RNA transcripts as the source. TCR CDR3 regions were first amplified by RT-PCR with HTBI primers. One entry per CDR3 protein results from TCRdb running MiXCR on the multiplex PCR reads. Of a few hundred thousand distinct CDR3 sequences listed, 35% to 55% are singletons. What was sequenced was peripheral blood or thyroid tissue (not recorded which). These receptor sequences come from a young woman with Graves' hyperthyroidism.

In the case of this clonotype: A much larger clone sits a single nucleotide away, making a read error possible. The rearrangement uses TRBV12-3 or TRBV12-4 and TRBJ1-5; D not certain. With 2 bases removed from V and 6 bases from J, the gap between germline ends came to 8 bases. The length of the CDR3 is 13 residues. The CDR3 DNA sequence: TGTGCCAGCAGTTTATCCCGGACTCAGCCCCAGCATTTT. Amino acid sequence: CASSLSRTQPQHF.

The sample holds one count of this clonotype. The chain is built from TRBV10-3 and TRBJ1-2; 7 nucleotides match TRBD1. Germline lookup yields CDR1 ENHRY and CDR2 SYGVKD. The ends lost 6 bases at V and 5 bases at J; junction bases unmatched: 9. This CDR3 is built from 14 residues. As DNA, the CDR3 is TGTGCCATCAGCACAGGGGTCTTCGGTTATGGCTACACCTTC. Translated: CAISTGVFGYGYTF.

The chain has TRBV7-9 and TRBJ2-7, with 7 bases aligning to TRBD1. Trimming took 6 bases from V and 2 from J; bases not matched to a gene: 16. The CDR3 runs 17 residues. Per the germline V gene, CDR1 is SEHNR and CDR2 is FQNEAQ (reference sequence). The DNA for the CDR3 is TGTGCCAGCAGTTTCATGCACATGGGACAGAATACCTACGAGCAGTACTTC. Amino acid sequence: CASSFMHMGQNTYEQYF. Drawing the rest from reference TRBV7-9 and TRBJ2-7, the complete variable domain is DTGVSQNPRHKITKRGQNVTFRCDPISEHNRLYWYRQTLGQGPEFLTYFQNEAQLEKSRLLSDRFSAERPKGSFSTLEIQRTEQGDSAMYLCASSFMHMGQNTYEQYFGPGTRLTVT.

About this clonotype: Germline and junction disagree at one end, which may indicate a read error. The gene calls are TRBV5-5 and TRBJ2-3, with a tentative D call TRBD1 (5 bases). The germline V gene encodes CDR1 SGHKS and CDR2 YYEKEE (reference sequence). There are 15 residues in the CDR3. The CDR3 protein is CASSRVDSGTDTQYF. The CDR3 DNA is TGCGCCAGCAGCAGGGTAGACTCCGGCACAGATACGCAGTATTTT.

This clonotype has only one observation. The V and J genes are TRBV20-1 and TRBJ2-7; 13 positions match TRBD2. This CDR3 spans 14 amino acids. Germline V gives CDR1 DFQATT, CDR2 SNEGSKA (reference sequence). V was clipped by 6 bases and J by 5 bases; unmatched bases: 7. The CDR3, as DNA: TGCAGTGCCAGTAGCGGACTAGCGGGAGACGAGCAGTACTTC. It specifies CSASSGLAGDEQYF.

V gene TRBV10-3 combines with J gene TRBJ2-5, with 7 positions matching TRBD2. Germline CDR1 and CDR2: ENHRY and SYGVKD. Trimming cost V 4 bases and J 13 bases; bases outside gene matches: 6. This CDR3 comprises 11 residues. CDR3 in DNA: TGTGCCATCAGTGTGGGGGGGAGCGGGTACTTC. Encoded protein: CAISVGGSGYF.

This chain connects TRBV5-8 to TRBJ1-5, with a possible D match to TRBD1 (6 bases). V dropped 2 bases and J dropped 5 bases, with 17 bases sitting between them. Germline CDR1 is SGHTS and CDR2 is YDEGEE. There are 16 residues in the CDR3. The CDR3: CASSFYPGGQDQPQHF. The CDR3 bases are TGTGCCAGCAGCTTCTACCCGGGGGGGCAGGATCAGCCCCAGCATTTT.

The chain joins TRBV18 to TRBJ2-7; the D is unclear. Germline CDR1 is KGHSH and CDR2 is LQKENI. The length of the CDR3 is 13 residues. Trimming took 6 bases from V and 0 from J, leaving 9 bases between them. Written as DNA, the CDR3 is TGTGCCAGCTCTTCGGCGGACTCCTACGAGCAGTACTTC. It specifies CASSSADSYEQYF.

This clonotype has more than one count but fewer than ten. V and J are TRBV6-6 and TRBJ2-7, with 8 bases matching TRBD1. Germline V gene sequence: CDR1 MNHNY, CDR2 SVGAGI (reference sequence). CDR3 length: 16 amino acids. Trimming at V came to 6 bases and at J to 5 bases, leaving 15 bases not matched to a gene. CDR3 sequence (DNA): TGTGCCAGCAGCCCCCTTGGGACAGGAATCAACCACGAGCAGTACTTC. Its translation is CASSPLGTGINHEQYF.

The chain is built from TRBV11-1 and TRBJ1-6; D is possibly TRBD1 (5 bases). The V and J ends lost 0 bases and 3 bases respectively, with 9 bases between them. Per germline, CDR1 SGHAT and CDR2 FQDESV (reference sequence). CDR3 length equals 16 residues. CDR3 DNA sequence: TGTGCCAGCAGCTTAGCGACAGCAGTCTATAATTCACCCCTCCACTTT. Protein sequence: CASSLATAVYNSPLHF.

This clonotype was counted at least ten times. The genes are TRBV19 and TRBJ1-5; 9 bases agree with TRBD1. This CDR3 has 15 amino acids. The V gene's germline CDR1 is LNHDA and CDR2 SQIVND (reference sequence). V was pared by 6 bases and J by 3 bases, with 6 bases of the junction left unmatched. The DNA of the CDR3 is TGTGCCAGTAGCGAGACAGGGGGTGACAATCAGCCCCAGCATTTT. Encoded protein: CASSETGGDNQPQHF.

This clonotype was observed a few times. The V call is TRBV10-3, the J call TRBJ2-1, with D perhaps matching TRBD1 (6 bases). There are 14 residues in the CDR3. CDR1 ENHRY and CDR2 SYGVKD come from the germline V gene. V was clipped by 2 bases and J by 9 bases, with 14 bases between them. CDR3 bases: TGTGCCATCAGTGAGGGACAGAGTGTTAGTGAGCAGTTCTTC. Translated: CAISEGQSVSEQFF.

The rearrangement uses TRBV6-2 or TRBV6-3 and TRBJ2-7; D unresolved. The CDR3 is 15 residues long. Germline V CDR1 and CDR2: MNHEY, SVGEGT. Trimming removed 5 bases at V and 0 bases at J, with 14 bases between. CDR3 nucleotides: TGTGCCAGCAGTCGCGGCCCCCCGAGCTCCTACGAGCAGTACTTC. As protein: CASSRGPPSSYEQYF.

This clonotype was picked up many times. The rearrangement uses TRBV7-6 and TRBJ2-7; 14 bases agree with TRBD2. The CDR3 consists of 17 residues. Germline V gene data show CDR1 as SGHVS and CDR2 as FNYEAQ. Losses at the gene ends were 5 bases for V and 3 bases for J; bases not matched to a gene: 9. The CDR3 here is CASSPGLAGEIYYEQYF. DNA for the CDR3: TGTGCCAGCAGCCCGGGACTAGCGGGAGAGATCTACTACGAGCAGTACTTC.

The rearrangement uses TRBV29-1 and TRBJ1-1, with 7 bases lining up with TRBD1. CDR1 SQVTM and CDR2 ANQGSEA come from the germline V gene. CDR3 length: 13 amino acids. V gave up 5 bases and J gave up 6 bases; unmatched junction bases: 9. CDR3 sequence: CSVKVIDRAEAFF. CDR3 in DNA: TGCAGCGTTAAAGTGATAGACAGGGCTGAAGCTTTCTTT. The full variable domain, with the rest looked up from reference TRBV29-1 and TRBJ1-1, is SAVISQKPSRDICQRGTSLTIQCQVDSQVTMMFWYRQQPGQSLTLIATANQGSEATYESGFVIDKFPISRPNLTFSTLTVSNMSPEDSSIYLCSVKVIDRAEAFFGQGTRLTVV.

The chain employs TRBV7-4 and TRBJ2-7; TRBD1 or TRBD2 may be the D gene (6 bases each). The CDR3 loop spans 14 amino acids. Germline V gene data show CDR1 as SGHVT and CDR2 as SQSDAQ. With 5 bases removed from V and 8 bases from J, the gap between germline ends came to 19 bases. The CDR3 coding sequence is TGTGCCAGCAGCGTGACAGGCCTCCGCGGGAAGCAGTACTTC. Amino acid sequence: CASSVTGLRGKQYF.

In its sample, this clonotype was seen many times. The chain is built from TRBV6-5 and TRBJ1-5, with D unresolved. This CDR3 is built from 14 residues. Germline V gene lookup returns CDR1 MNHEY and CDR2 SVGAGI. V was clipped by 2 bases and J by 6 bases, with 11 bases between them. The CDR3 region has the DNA TGTGCCAGCAGTTACCCCCCGTCCCCTCAGCCCCAGCATTTT. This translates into CASSYPPSPQPQHF.

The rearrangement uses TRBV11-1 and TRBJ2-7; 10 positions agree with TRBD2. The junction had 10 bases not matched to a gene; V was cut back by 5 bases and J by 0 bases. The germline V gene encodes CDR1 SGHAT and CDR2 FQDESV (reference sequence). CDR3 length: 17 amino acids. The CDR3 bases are TGTGCCAGCAGCGTTGAGACCAGCGGGAGGGTCTCCTACGAGCAGTACTTC. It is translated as CASSVETSGRVSYEQYF.

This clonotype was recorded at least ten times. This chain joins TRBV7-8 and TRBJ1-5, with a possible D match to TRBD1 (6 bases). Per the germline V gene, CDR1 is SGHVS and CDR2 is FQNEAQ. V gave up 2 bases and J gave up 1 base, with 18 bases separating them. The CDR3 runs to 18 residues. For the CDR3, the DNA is TGTGCCAGCAGCTTATATGTTGATTGGGGGGCGAGCAATCAGCCCCAGCATTTT. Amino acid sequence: CASSLYVDWGASNQPQHF.

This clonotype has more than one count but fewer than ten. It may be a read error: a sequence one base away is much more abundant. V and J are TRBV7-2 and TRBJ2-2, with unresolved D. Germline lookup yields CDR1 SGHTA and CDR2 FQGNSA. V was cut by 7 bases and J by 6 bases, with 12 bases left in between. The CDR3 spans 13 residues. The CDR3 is CASNLSLPGELFF. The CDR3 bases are TGTGCCAGCAACCTATCCCTCCCCGGGGAGCTGTTTTTT.

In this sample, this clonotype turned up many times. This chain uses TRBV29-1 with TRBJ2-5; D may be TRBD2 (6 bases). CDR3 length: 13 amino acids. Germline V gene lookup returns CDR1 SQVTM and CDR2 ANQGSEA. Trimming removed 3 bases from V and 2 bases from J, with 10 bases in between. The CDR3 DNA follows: TGCAGCGTTGACGCTAGCGCACAAGAGACCCAGTACTTC. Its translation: CSVDASAQETQYF.

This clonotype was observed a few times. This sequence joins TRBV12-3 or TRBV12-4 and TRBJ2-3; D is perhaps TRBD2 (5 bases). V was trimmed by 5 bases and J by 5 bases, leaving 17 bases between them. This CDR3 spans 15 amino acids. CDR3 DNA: TGTGCCAGCAGTCCACCCTATAGCGCGCTAGATACGCAGTATTTT. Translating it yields CASSPPYSALDTQYF.

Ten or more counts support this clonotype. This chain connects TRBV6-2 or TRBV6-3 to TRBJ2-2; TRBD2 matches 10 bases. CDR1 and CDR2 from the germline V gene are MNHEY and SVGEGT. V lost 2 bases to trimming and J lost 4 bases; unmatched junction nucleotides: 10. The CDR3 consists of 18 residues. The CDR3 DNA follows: TGTGCCAGCAGTTACAGTATCACGGCTAGCGGGGGCACCGGGGAGCTGTTTTTT. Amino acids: CASSYSITASGGTGELFF.

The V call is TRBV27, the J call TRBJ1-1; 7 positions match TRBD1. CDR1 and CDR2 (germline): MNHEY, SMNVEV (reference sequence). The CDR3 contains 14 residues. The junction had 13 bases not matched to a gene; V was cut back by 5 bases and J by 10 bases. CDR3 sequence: CASSLQGMRGRAFF. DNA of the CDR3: TGTGCCAGCAGTCTACAGGGGATGAGGGGTAGAGCTTTCTTT.

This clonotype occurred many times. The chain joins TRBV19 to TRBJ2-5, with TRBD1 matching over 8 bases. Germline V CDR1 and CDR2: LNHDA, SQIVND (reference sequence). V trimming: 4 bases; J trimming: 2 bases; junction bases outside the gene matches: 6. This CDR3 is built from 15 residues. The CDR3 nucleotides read TGTGCCAGTAGTAAGGACAGGGTAGAACAAGAGACCCAGTACTTC. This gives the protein CASSKDRVEQETQYF.

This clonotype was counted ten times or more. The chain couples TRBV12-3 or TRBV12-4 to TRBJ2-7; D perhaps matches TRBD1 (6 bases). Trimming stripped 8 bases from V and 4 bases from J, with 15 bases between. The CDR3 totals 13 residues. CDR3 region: CASSRGRGYEQYF. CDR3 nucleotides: TGTGCCAGCTCCAGAGGCAGGGGTTACGAGCAGTACTTC.